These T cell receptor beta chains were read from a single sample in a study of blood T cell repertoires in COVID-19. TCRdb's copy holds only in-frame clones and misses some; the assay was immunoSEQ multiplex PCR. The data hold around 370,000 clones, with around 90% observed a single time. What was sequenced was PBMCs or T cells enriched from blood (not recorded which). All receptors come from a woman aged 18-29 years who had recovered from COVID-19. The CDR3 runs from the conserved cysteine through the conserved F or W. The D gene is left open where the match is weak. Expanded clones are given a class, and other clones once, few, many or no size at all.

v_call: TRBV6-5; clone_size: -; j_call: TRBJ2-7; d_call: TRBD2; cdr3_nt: TGTGCCAGCAGTACCCGGACTAGCGAGGCGTACTTC; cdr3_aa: CASSTRTSEAYF
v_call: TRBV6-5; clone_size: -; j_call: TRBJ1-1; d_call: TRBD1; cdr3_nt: TGTGCCAGCAGGGGGGACAGTCTTAACACTGAAGCTTTCTTT; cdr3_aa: CASRGDSLNTEAFF
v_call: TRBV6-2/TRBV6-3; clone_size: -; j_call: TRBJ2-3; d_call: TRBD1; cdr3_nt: TGTGCCAGCAGCACGGACAGGGGGCTTACAGATACGCAGTATTTT; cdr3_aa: CASSTDRGLTDTQYF
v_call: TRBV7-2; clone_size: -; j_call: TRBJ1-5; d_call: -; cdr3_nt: TGTGCCAGCAGCCTAGCGGGGCAGGGTGTGCCCCAGCATTTT; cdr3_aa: CASSLAGQGVPQHF
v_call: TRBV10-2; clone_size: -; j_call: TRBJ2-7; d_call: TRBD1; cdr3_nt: TGCGCCAGCAGTGTGTGGACAGGGGACTACGAGCAGTACTTC; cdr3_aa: CASSVWTGDYEQYF
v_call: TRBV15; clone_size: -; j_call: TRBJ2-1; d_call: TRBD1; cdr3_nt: TGTGCCACCAGCAGAGATGGGACAGACTACAATGAGCAGTTCTTC; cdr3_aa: CATSRDGTDYNEQFF
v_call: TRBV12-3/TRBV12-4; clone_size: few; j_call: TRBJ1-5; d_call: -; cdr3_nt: TGTGCCAGCAGCACCAGTCCTGTCCGGCCCCAGCATTTT; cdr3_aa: CASSTSPVRPQHF
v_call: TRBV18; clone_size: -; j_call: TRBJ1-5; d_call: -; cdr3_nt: TGTGCCAGCTCACCAACAGGTGGGGATCAGCCCCAGCATTTT; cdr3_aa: CASSPTGGDQPQHF
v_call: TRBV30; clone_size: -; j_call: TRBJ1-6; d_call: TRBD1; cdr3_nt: TGTGCCTGGCAGGGGGCAGGGAATTCACCCCTCCACTTT; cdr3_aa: CAWQGAGNSPLHF
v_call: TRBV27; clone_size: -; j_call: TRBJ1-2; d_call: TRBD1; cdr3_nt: TGTGCCAGCAGACAAAACAGGGGGCCCCTTTCGTATGGTGGCTACACCTTC; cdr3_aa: CASRQNRGPLSYGGYTF
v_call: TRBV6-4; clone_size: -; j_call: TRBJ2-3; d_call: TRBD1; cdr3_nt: TGTGCCAGCAGTGAATCGGACAGGGTATCGGGCACAGATACGCAGTATTTT; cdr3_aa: CASSESDRVSGTDTQYF
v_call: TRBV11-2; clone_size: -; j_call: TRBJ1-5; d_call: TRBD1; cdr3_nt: TGTGCCAGCAGCTTAGGGACAGGGGGCTATCAGCCCCAGCATTTT; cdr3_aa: CASSLGTGGYQPQHF
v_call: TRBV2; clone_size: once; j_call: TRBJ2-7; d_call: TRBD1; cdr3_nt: TGTGCCAGCAGTCATCCTTTTGTTCAGGGGGTATACGAGCAGTACTTC; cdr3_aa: CASSHPFVQGVYEQYF
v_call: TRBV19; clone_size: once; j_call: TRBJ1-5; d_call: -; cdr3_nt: TGTGCCAGTAGTATAAGAGGGGGAGGGGGGACGGATCAGCCCCAGCATTTT; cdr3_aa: CASSIRGGGGTDQPQHF
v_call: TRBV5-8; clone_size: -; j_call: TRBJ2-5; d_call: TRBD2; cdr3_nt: TGTGCCAGCAGCATAGCTACCGGGACTAGTAACCAGTACTTC; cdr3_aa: CASSIATGTSNQYF
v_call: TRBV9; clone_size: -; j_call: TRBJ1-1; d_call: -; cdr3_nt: TGTGCCAGCAGCGAGCTTAACACTGAAGCTTTCTTT; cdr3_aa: CASSELNTEAFF
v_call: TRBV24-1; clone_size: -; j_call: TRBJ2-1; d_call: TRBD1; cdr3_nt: TGTGCCAGGATACAGGGGTGCAATGAGCAGTTCTTC; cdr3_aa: CARIQGCNEQFF
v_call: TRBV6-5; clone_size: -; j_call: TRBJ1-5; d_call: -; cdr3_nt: TGTGCCAGCAGTTACTCGAGGGGCAATCAGCCCCAGCATTTT; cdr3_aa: CASSYSRGNQPQHF
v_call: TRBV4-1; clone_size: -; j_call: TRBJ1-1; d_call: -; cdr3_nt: TGCGCCAGCATGTCCTGGTTGTCGGGGAGTGAAGCTTTCTTT; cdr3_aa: CASMSWLSGSEAFF
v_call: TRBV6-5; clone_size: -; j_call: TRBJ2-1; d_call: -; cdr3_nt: TGTGCCAGCAGCTATAGGGGTGGCGAGCAGTTCTTC; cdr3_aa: CASSYRGGEQFF
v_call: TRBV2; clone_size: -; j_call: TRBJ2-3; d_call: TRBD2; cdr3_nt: TGTGCCAGCAGTGAAGGGCTTTCCGGGACTAGCGGGGGGACTGGGCGCACACAAGCAGATACGCAGTATTTT; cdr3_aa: CASSEGLSGTSGGTGRTQADTQYF
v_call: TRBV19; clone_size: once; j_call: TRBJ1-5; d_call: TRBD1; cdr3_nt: TGTGCCAGTAGTCCCCGACAGGGACGGCAGCCCCAGCATTTT; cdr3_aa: CASSPRQGRQPQHF
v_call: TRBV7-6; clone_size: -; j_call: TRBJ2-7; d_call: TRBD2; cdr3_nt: TGTGCCAGCAGCTTAGGGCTTCGGGGAGGGCTTCTAAACGAGCAGTACTTC; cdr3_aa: CASSLGLRGGLLNEQYF
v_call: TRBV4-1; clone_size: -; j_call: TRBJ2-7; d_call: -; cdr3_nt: TGCGCCAGCAGCACAGGCCCTTACCTCTCCTACGAGCAGTACTTC; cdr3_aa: CASSTGPYLSYEQYF
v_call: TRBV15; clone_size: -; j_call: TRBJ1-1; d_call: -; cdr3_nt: TGTGCCACCAGCAGAGATTTTTGGGAGGGGAACACTGAAGCTTTCTTT; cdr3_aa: CATSRDFWEGNTEAFF
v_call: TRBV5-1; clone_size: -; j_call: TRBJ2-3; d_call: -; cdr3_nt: TGCGCCAGCAGCTTGGACCTGGTAGGGGAAGACACAGATACGCAGTATTTT; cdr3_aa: CASSLDLVGEDTDTQYF
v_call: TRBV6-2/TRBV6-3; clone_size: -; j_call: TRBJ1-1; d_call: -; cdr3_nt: TGTGCCAGCAGTTGGACAGCCACTGAAGCTTTCTTT; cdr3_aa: CASSWTATEAFF
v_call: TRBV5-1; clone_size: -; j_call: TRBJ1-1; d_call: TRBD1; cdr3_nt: TGCGCCAGCAGCTTGGGTGAGGGGGCGGCTGGAACTGAAGCTTTCTTT; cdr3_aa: CASSLGEGAAGTEAFF
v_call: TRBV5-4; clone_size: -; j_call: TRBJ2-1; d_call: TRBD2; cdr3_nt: TGTGCCAGCAGCTTGCGTCTAGCGGCTTACAATGAGCAGTTCTTC; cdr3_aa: CASSLRLAAYNEQFF
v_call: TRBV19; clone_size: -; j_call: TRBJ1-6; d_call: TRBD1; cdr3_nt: TGTGCCAGTAGTATAGGGACAGGGGCTCGGGATAATTCACCCCTCCACTTT; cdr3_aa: CASSIGTGARDNSPLHF
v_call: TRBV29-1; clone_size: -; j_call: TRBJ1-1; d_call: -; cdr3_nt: TGCAGCGTTGACCTTCTGTCCTCAGCTTTCTTT; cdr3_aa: CSVDLLSSAFF
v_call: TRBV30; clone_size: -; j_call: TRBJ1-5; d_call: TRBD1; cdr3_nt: TGTGCCTGGACGACAGGGGGAAGACAGCCCCAGCATTTT; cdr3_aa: CAWTTGGRQPQHF
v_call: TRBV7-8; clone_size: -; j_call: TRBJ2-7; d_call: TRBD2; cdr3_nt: TGTGCCAGCAGCCGCGGGGGGGCCGGCTACGAGCAGTACTTC; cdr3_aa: CASSRGGAGYEQYF
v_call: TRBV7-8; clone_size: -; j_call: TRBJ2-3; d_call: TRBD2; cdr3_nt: TGTGCCAGCAGCTTATTTCCGGGGGGAATGGACACAGATACGCAGTATTTT; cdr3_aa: CASSLFPGGMDTDTQYF
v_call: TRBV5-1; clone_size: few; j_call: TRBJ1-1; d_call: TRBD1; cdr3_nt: TGCGCCAGCAGCTTCGGGACAGGGGCCGTTGAAGCTTTCTTT; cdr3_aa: CASSFGTGAVEAFF
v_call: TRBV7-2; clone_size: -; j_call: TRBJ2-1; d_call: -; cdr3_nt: TGTGCCAGCGAAAACCGGGCTAGCGTCTACAATGAGCAGTTCTTC; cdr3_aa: CASENRASVYNEQFF
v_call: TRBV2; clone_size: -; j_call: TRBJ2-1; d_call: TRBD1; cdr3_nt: TGTGCCAGCAGCTTGAGGGGGCGAGCACGGTCTCTGAATGAGCAGTTCTTC; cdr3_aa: CASSLRGRARSLNEQFF
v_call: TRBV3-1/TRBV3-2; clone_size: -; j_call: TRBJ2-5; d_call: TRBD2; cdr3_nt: TGTGCCAGCAGCCACGTACTAGCGGGGGGAGAGACCCAGTACTTC; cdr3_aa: CASSHVLAGGETQYF
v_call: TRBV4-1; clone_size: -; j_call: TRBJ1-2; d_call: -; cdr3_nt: TGCGCCAGCAGCCAAGACGCGGGGGAGGGAATGGGCTACACCTTC; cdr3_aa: CASSQDAGEGMGYTF
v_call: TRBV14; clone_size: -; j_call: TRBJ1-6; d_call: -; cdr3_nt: TGTGCCAGCAGCCTCCGGACGGGAGGGAATAATTCACCCCTCCACTTT; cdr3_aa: CASSLRTGGNNSPLHF
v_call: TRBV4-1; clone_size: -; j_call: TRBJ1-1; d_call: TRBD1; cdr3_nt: TGCGCCAGCAGCCAAACCCCTGGGACAGCGAACACTGAAGCTTTCTTT; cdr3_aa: CASSQTPGTANTEAFF
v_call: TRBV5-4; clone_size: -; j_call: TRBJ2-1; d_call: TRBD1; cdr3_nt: TGTGCCAGCAGCGCAACGGGACAGGGGGCCAATGAGCAGTTCTTC; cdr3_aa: CASSATGQGANEQFF
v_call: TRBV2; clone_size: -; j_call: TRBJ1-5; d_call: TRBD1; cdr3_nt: TGTGCCAGCAGTCACAGGGGTGTCAGCAATCAGCCCCAGCATTTT; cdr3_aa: CASSHRGVSNQPQHF
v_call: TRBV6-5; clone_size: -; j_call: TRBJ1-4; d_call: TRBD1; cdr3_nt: TGTGCCAGCAGCCCGACAGGGACTGAAAAACTGTTTTTT; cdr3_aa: CASSPTGTEKLFF
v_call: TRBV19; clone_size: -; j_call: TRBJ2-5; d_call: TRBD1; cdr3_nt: TGTGCCAGTAGTACTCTGACAGGGAAGAGCGCGGAGACCCAGTACTTC; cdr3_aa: CASSTLTGKSAETQYF
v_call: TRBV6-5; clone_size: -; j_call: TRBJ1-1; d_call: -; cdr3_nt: TGTGCCAGCAGTTACCGCAGGGAGGCCACTGAAGCTTTCTTT; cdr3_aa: CASSYRREATEAFF
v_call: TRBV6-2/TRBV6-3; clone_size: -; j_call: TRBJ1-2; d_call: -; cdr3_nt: TGTGCCAGCAGCCCGTCTCTCCGCTATGGCTACACCTTC; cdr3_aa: CASSPSLRYGYTF
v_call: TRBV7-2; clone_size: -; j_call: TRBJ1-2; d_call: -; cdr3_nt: TGTGCCAGCAGCTTAGTATATGGCTACACCTTC; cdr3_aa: CASSLVYGYTF